Following are 24 T cell receptor beta chains from one sample sequenced in a study of blood T cell repertoires in COVID-19. Generated by immunoSEQ multiplex PCR, the TCRdb table keeps only in-frame clones and is missing some. The sample has roughly 140,000 clones; 88% are singletons. Material: peripheral blood. The source of these receptors is a woman aged 45-60 years with acute or convalescent COVID-19.

J is TRBJ1-1 and V is TRBV5-1, with D unresolved. V was clipped by 4 bases and J by 4 bases, with 14 bases between them. The germline V gene has CDR1 SGHRS and CDR2 YFSETQ. The CDR3 totals 14 residues. DNA for the CDR3: TGCGCCAGCAGCCCCCTACCTGTCGGCACTGAAGCTTTCTTT. It translates to CASSPLPVGTEAFF.

The V gene is TRBV27, the J gene TRBJ2-3, with 7 bases identical to TRBD2. CDR3 length: 15 amino acids. Trimming at V came to 8 bases and at J to 4 bases, leaving 12 bases not matched to a gene. Germline V gene data show CDR1 as MNHEY and CDR2 as SMNVEV (reference sequence). The CDR3 DNA is TGTGCCAGCTCCACTGGGGCGGGAGTCCCAGATACGCAGTATTTT. Its protein product is CASSTGAGVPDTQYF.

The J gene is TRBJ1-2, the V gene TRBV2; D is possibly TRBD1 (5 bases). CDR1 and CDR2 (germline): SNHLY, FYNNEI. This CDR3 spans 14 amino acids. Trimming removed 8 bases at V and 4 bases at J, with 17 bases between. CDR3 in DNA: TGTGCCAGCGTATACAGGCCCAGCCCCTATGGCTACACCTTC. Translation: CASVYRPSPYGYTF.

This chain links TRBV7-2 with TRBJ1-6; TRBD1 aligns across 9 bases. J gave up 10 bases and V 1 base, and 5 bases lay outside the gene matches. This CDR3 has 15 residues. Germline lookup yields CDR1 SGHTA and CDR2 FQGNSA. The CDR3 protein is CASSLDTGGKSPLHF. CDR3 nucleotides: TGTGCCAGCAGCTTAGATACAGGGGGCAAATCACCCCTCCACTTT.

The CDR3 sequence: CASSLTDRGSSLHF. The CDR3 DNA follows: TGTGCCAGCAGCCTGACCGACAGGGGGAGCTCCCTCCACTTT. V gene TRBV11-2 combines with J gene TRBJ1-6; TRBD1 matches 9 bases. Germline V gene data show CDR1 as SGHAT and CDR2 as FQNNGV. The length of the CDR3 is 14 residues. J lost 14 bases, V lost 5 bases, and 10 bases had no gene match.

The V and J genes are TRBV30 and TRBJ1-2, with 8 bases lining up with TRBD1. The V segment lost 6 bases and the J segment 4 bases; nucleotides outside the gene matches: 7. CDR1 and CDR2 (germline): GTSNPN, SVGIG (reference sequence). CDR3 size: 13 residues. The CDR3 region is CACVDRASYGYTF. The CDR3 DNA reads TGTGCCTGTGTGGACAGGGCTAGCTATGGCTACACCTTC.

The chain uses TRBV9 and TRBJ1-1, with D tentatively TRBD1 (6 bases). V shed 4 bases and J shed 0 bases, with 10 bases lying between them. Germline CDR1 is SGDLS and CDR2 is YYNGEE. This CDR3 has 14 amino acids. CDR3 sequence (DNA): TGTGCCAGCAGCCCCCAGGGGATGAACACTGAAGCTTTCTTT. Translation: CASSPQGMNTEAFF.

The chain has TRBV5-5 and TRBJ1-5, with D tentatively TRBD1 (5 bases). V was cut by 0 bases and J by 7 bases, with 20 bases left in between. CDR1 and CDR2 (germline): SGHKS, YYEKEE (reference sequence). This CDR3 is 17 amino acids long. CDR3 coding DNA: TGTGCCAGCAGCTTGGGGGCGTTGCAGGGAGGTTGGCAGCCCCAGCATTTT. It codes for CASSLGALQGGWQPQHF.

The chain is built from TRBV11-1 and TRBJ1-3; D may be TRBD1 (5 bases). Germline V CDR1 and CDR2: SGHAT, FQDESV (reference sequence). Trimming took 6 bases from V and 2 from J, leaving 17 bases between them. This CDR3 has 16 residues. As DNA, the CDR3 is TGTGCCAGCAGTTCGACCCGCAGGGTGCCTGGAAACACCATATATTTT. This codes for CASSSTRRVPGNTIYF.

The V call is TRBV7-3, the J call TRBJ2-1; D gene unclear. The CDR3 is 13 amino acids. Trimming took off 3 bases at V and 4 bases at J, with 7 bases between the two ends. Per germline, CDR1 SGHTA and CDR2 FQGTGA. The CDR3 DNA reads as TGTGCCAGCAGCTTGGCGGAATACAATGAGCAGTTCTTC. Its protein is CASSLAEYNEQFF.

J is TRBJ1-6 and V is TRBV4-1; tentative D call: TRBD1 (6 bases). The CDR3 has 15 residues. Between the trimmed V and J ends, which lost 0 bases and 8 bases, there was a span of 11 bases. Germline V gene data show CDR1 as MGHRA and CDR2 as YSYEKL. The CDR3 sequence is CASSQDVAGDSPLHF. The DNA for the CDR3 is TGCGCCAGCAGCCAAGATGTGGCAGGGGATTCACCCCTCCACTTT.

The genes are TRBV19 and TRBJ2-5; D is unclear. V shed 3 bases and J shed 4 bases, with 15 bases lying between them. This CDR3 is 15 amino acids long. Germline V gene data show CDR1 as LNHDA and CDR2 as SQIVND (reference sequence). The CDR3 DNA reads TGTGCCAGTAGTATTCGGTATTCGGTGCCAGAGACCCAGTACTTC. It encodes CASSIRYSVPETQYF.

This clone has a single count. The V call is TRBV5-1, the J call TRBJ2-3; perhaps TRBD2 as D (6 bases). Germline V gene sequence: CDR1 SGHRS, CDR2 YFSETQ. V was shortened by 8 bases and J by 1 base, with 17 bases between the two germline ends. There are 15 residues in the CDR3. CDR3 in amino acids: CASGGLGLGTDTQYF. For the CDR3, the DNA is TGCGCCAGTGGGGGGTTAGGGCTTGGCACAGATACGCAGTATTTT.

This chain uses TRBV12-3 or TRBV12-4 with TRBJ2-5; 7 nucleotides align to TRBD2. CDR3 size: 13 residues. The V gene end was trimmed by 3 bases and the J gene end by 5 bases; junction bases not matched to a gene: 3. CDR3 region: CASSFLGGETQYF. In nucleotides, the CDR3 is TGTGCCAGCAGTTTCTTGGGAGGGGAGACCCAGTACTTC.

The CDR3: CASSLDRTRSGNTIYF. DNA of the CDR3: TGTGCCAGCAGCTTAGATCGGACACGCTCTGGAAACACCATATATTTT. The chain links TRBV7-2 to TRBJ1-3; the D gene is possibly TRBD1 (5 bases). Trimming removed 1 base from V and 0 bases from J, with 10 bases in between. CDR3 size: 16 residues. CDR1 and CDR2 (germline): SGHTA, FQGNSA.

This clone appeared once. The V call is TRBV4-1, the J call TRBJ1-2; maybe TRBD1 (6 bases). V was cut by 1 base and J by 4 bases, with 13 bases left in between. Germline-derived CDR1 and CDR2 are MGHRA and YSYEKL. This CDR3 spans 15 amino acids. DNA for the CDR3: TGCGCCAGCAGCCAAGGCAGGGGCGTTAGCTATGGCTACACCTTC. Amino acids: CASSQGRGVSYGYTF.

The chain uses TRBV12-3 or TRBV12-4 and TRBJ1-2, with 7 bases identical to TRBD1. This CDR3 comprises 13 residues. After removal of 5 bases from V and 6 bases from J, the junction contained 6 bases not matched to a gene. The CDR3 region is CASSPTGMDGYTF. DNA for the CDR3: TGTGCCAGCAGTCCGACAGGGATGGATGGCTACACCTTC.

The chain carries TRBV4-1 and TRBJ2-1; D possibly corresponds to TRBD1 (5 bases). The CDR3 is 15 residues long. CDR1 MGHRA and CDR2 YSYEKL come from the germline V gene. The V end lost 7 bases, the J end lost 0 bases, and 13 bases lay between the germline ends. The CDR3 region has the DNA TGCGCCAGCATCAGGGATCTTAGCTCCTACAATGAGCAGTTCTTC. Residues: CASIRDLSSYNEQFF.

The chain is built from TRBV6-5 and TRBJ1-4; D possibly corresponds to TRBD1 (6 bases). The CDR3 loop spans 15 amino acids. Trimming took off 6 bases at V and 5 bases at J, with 16 bases between the two ends. CDR1 MNHEY and CDR2 SVGAGI come from the germline V gene. CDR3 sequence (DNA): TGTGCCAGCAGGCCACAAGGACAGATAAATGAAAAACTGTTTTTT. This gives the protein CASRPQGQINEKLFF.

This clone was observed once. The rearrangement links TRBV6-5 to TRBJ1-2, with TRBD1 matching 7 bases. After removal of 4 bases from V and 8 bases from J, the junction contained 13 bases not matched to a gene. This CDR3 is 15 amino acids long. CDR1 is MNHEY, CDR2 SVGAGI, per germline. This CDR3 is CASSLGDRDLEGYTF. In nucleotides, the CDR3 is TGTGCCAGCAGTTTAGGGGACAGAGATCTGGAGGGCTACACCTTC.

This chain joins TRBV27 and TRBJ1-2, with 9 positions matching TRBD1. With V trimmed by 5 bases and J by 9 bases, 4 bases remained unmatched. The CDR3 contains 12 residues. Germline lookup yields CDR1 MNHEY and CDR2 SMNVEV (reference sequence). The CDR3 DNA follows: TGTGCCAGCAGTATGGGACAGGGAAGCTACACCTTC. It yields the protein CASSMGQGSYTF.

The rearrangement uses TRBV2 and TRBJ2-5, with D possibly being TRBD2 (7 bases). Germline V gene data show CDR1 as SNHLY and CDR2 as FYNNEI. The CDR3 contains 14 residues. The V end was cut by 9 bases, the J end by 3 bases, with 17 bases between. CDR3 residues: CASNLGGAEETQYF. CDR3 nucleotide sequence: TGTGCCAGTAACCTGGGGGGGGCCGAAGAGACCCAGTACTTC.

The chain uses TRBV27 and TRBJ1-6; 7 nucleotides match TRBD1. The CDR3 runs to 15 residues. Germline V gives CDR1 MNHEY, CDR2 SMNVEV (reference sequence). Germline trimming cut 3 bases from V and 9 bases from J; bases unmatched to any gene: 8. The CDR3 nucleotides read TGTGCCAGCAGTTTTTCAGACAGGGAGGCTTCACCCCTCCACTTT. Translating it yields CASSFSDREASPLHF.

V usage is TRBV23-1 and J usage is TRBJ2-5; D is perhaps TRBD2 (5 bases). TRBV23-1 is reported as an ORF; its role is uncertain. The CDR3 length is 17 residues. Trimming stripped 0 bases from V and 2 bases from J, with 16 bases between. CDR3 region: CASSQSEAGREQETQYF. The CDR3 DNA is TGCGCCAGCAGTCAATCGGAGGCAGGTCGGGAACAAGAGACCCAGTACTTC.